This T cell receptor beta chain is drawn from a study of T cells after somatic rescue of genetic block. Method: immunoSEQ multiplex PCR; TCRdb's copy keeps in-frame clones and lacks some. In the table there are approximately 71,000 clones, roughly 90% of which are singletons. The sample taken for sequencing was peripheral blood mononuclear cells (PBMCs). The origin of this receptor is a man in his forties.

The CDR3 region is CASNPGGGGEQYF. CDR3 DNA: TGTGCCAGCAACCCTGGGGGGGGCGGCGAGCAGTACTTC. The chain employs TRBV7-2 and TRBJ2-7, with D possibly TRBD2 on 7 matching bases. Trimming removed 7 bases from V and 6 bases from J, with 16 bases in between. The CDR3 extends over 13 amino acids. Germline V gives CDR1 SGHTA, CDR2 FQGNSA.